The clone carrying this T cell receptor (beta chain) was counted between two and nine times. The antigen remains undetermined. The sample belongs to a study of healthy donors' naive CD4 and CD8 T cells. Notes on the study in general: Most V and J genes were reportedly biased between naive CD4+ and CD8+ cells.

The CDR3 has 15 amino acids. CDR1 MNHEY and CDR2 SVGAGI come from the germline V gene. The J segment lost 3 bases and the V segment lost 5 bases, leaving 7 bases of the junction unmatched. Starting from roughly 0.55 ug of total RNA, TCR libraries were made with linear amplification. In the original workflow: Under 100,000 TCR alpha transcripts were sequenced from 4 to 6 healthy donors. Using its own MiXCR run on the reads, TCRdb lists one record per CDR3 protein. The V and J calls, along with clone size, are taken from TCRdb and not from the paper's own processing. The sample shows 150,000 to 200,000 distinct CDR3 sequences, over 60% of them seen only once. Naive CD4+ cells were sorted as CD4+CD8-CD45RO-CD45RA+; naive CD8+ as CD8+CD4-CD45RA+CD27bright.

The clonotype was recovered from a pool of human donors in good health; the sample pools cells from several healthy donors. This chain uses TRBV6-5 with TRBJ2-1; 7 bases align to TRBD2. Sequencing was performed on naive CD4+ and CD8+ T cells sorted from blood, pooled from several donors. The CDR3 DNA reads TGTGCCAGCAGTGCTGGGACTATCCTCTACAATGAGCAGTTCTTC. Translating gives CASSAGTILYNEQFF.